This T cell receptor beta chain was sequenced during a study of blood T cell repertoires in COVID-19. Clones were sequenced by immunoSEQ multiplex PCR, and TCRdb holds only the in-frame ones, with some missing. The sample has tens of thousands of clones, roughly three quarters seen once; the top ten hold 3.2%. This receptor was obtained from a man aged 55 to 69 with acute or convalescent COVID-19. The sequencing sample was made of peripheral blood.

The CDR3 DNA sequence: TGTGCCAGCAGATCCTACGGGGGGTTCCGGACGAACACCGGGGAGCTGTTTTTT. Translated: CASRSYGGFRTNTGELFF. The rearrangement joins TRBV28 to TRBJ2-2; 7 bases line up with TRBD2. CDR3 length: 18 residues. Germline V CDR1 and CDR2: MDHEN, SYDVKM. The V gene end was trimmed by 6 bases and the J gene end by 0 bases; junction bases not matched to a gene: 13.